The clone carrying this TCR beta chain was counted a few times. The antigen remains unidentified. This entry belongs to a study of T-cell reconstitution after alpha-beta-depleted transplantation in children. Study-level findings and limits: About two months after transplant, alpha-beta T cells reportedly came from several hundred expanded graft clones. T-cell numbers and diversity, one year after transplant, stemmed largely from T cells that were newly produced.

Unique molecular identifiers featured in how the TCRbeta library was prepared. TCRdb ran MiXCR on the PCR reads and lists one entry per CDR3 protein. The table includes about 350,000 distinct CDR3 sequences, around 16% detected once. The CDR3 is 16 amino acids. Germline CDR1 and CDR2: SGDLS and YYNGEE. After removal of 3 bases from V and 4 bases from J, the junction contained 9 bases not matched to a gene. The chain employs TRBV9 and TRBJ2-2; 7 bases fit TRBD1. Sample: PBMCs, mostly from graft donor cells, taken 360 days after TCRalphabeta/CD19-depleted stem cell transplant. The sequence derives from a male patient between 2 and 15 years old who had a stem cell transplant for acute lymphoblastic leukemia, so the T cells may come from the graft donor. Here the CDR3 reads CASSGPRDSLTGELFF. CDR3 DNA: TGTGCCAGCAGCGGCCCTAGGGACAGCCTCACCGGGGAGCTGTTTTTT.